These 10 T cell receptor beta chains were all obtained from the same sample, sequenced in a study of T cell repertoires in ileal Crohn's disease. Measured with immunoSEQ multiplex PCR; TCRdb has only the in-frame clones, and not every one. The data contain some 7,000 clones, around three quarters of them singletons. Sample: ileal tissue. These receptors were obtained from an adult with Crohn's disease.

The chain recombines TRBV7-9 with TRBJ1-2; D is unresolved. This CDR3 is 18 amino acids long. Trimming left V 3 bases short and J 1 base short, with 21 bases between. From germline, CDR1 is SEHNR and CDR2 FQNEAQ (reference sequence). The CDR3 spells CASSLGIAGVGVNYGYTF. The CDR3 region has the DNA TGTGCCAGCAGCTTGGGAATCGCAGGAGTCGGGGTTAACTATGGCTACACCTTC.

The V gene is TRBV18, the J gene TRBJ1-1, with a tentative D call TRBD1 (5 bases). Trimming pared 0 bases from V and 3 bases from J, leaving 11 bases between. CDR1 is KGHSH and CDR2 is LQKENI in the germline V gene. CDR3 length equals 15 residues. CDR3 nucleotide sequence: TGTGCCAGCTCACCACCGTCCAGGGCGGACACTGAAGCTTTCTTT. Its protein is CASSPPSRADTEAFF.

The chain combines TRBV5-1 with TRBJ2-2, with 9 bases fitting TRBD2. The V and J ends lost 6 bases and 4 bases, in that order; junction bases with no gene match: 10. Germline V gives CDR1 SGHRS, CDR2 YFSETQ. The CDR3 is made up of 16 amino acids. The CDR3 nucleotides read TGCGCCAGCAAACACAGCGGGGGGCCGGGCACCGGGGAGCTGTTTTTT. It yields the protein CASKHSGGPGTGELFF.

The chain combines TRBV5-1 with TRBJ2-2; 7 positions agree with TRBD1. There are 13 residues in the CDR3. The ends lost 6 bases at V and 1 base at J; junction bases unmatched: 0. The germline V gene has CDR1 SGHRS and CDR2 YFSETQ. As DNA, the CDR3 is TGCGCCAGCAACAGGGGGAACACCGGGGAGCTGTTTTTT. It yields the protein CASNRGNTGELFF.

This clone was observed a handful of times. At one end the junction does not follow the germline gene, possibly because of a read error. The chain joins TRBV25-1 to TRBJ2-4, with 7 bases identical to TRBD2. Germline V CDR1 and CDR2: MGHDK, SYGVNS. The CDR3 is made up of 12 amino acids. Here the CDR3 reads CASSEWGTGGHF. CDR3 coding DNA: TGTGCCAGCAGTGAATGGGGTACGGGGGGTCACTTC.

The chain carries TRBV2 and TRBJ2-5, with 12 nucleotides matching TRBD2. J was trimmed by 1 base and V by 5 bases; bases with no gene match: 5. The CDR3 is 16 amino acids. From germline, CDR1 is SNHLY and CDR2 FYNNEI. CDR3 in amino acids: CASSKRLAGAQETQYF. CDR3 coding DNA: TGTGCCAGCAGTAAACGACTAGCGGGGGCCCAAGAGACCCAGTACTTC.

This chain uses TRBV7-9 with TRBJ1-5; no reliable D call. The CDR3 sequence is 13 residues long. The germline V gene has CDR1 SEHNR and CDR2 FQNEAQ (reference sequence). Trimming shortened V by 2 bases and J by 12 bases, and 14 bases separated the two germline ends. CDR3 in DNA: TGTGCCAGCAGCTTATCGGAACCATCGGGCCAGCATTTT. Translated, it gives CASSLSEPSGQHF.

The chain uses TRBV2 and TRBJ2-3; 7 bases map to TRBD1. CDR3 length: 15 residues. The V gene end was trimmed by 7 bases and the J gene end by 2 bases; junction bases not matched to a gene: 9. Germline CDR1 is SNHLY and CDR2 is FYNNEI. CDR3 DNA sequence: TGTGCCAGCAAAGATCAAGGGGGCTCCACAGATACGCAGTATTTT. Its translation: CASKDQGGSTDTQYF.

The V gene is TRBV19, the J gene TRBJ2-1; 10 nucleotides line up with TRBD2. The trim removed 7 bases at V and 0 bases at J, leaving 6 bases unmatched. CDR1 and CDR2 (germline): LNHDA, SQIVND (reference sequence). The CDR3 has 16 residues. CDR3: CASTRGLAISYNEQFF. The CDR3 nucleotides are TGTGCCAGTACGAGGGGACTAGCGATCTCCTACAATGAGCAGTTCTTC.

The chain joins TRBV28 to TRBJ2-7, with D possibly matching TRBD2 (6 bases). The CDR3 is 11 residues long. Germline CDR1 and CDR2: MDHEN and SYDVKM. V lost 6 bases, J lost 5 bases, and 8 bases lay in between. The chain's CDR3 is CASRGGDEQYF. The CDR3 DNA reads as TGTGCCAGCAGGGGAGGCGACGAGCAGTACTTC.